This T cell receptor beta chain was identified during a study of tumor-infiltrating lymphocytes in primary liver carcinoma. Background on the study: Samples had roughly 3.5 to 8 million productive TCRbeta reads, comparable between tissue types. Regarding the study as a whole: Top-250-clone fractions were significantly higher in tumors than in blood (p = 0.039). Only about 8-24% of top clones spanned all five tumor regions.

The CDR3 is 13 residues long. Germline V gene lookup returns CDR1 SGDLS and CDR2 YYNGEE. The study co-extracted DNA and RNA from about 21-30 mg of unsorted bulk tissue. A primer matching the constant region was used to make TCR beta cDNA from around 550 ng of total RNA. Libraries for TCR beta were built through three nested multiplex PCR rounds, which together made up a slightly modified ARM-PCR procedure. The first two PCR rounds used TRBV1-TRBV30 primers with a Cbeta primer, 9 to 10 cycles each. Each CDR3 protein is one row after TCRdb ran MiXCR on the multiplex PCR reads. The repertoire has more than 95,000 distinct CDR3 sequences, around 84% of them found once; the top ten carry approximately 21%. In regard to this clonotype: Its antigen is not known. A much larger clone lies one base from this, so it may be a read error.

The sample taken for sequencing was liver tumor tissue from sampling region 3. Subset meaning: tumor region T3, left-lateral pole. V and J are TRBV9 and TRBJ2-7; 8 bases line up with TRBD1. The receptor comes from a man aged 40-55 years with primary liver carcinoma and hepatitis B virus infection. CDR3 DNA: TGTGCCACGACACAGGGGGGAAACTACGATCAGTACTTC. It encodes CATTQGGNYDQYF.